This T cell receptor beta chain was sequenced in a study of T cell responses to AZD1222 COVID-19 vaccine. General study results and limits: A rise in Spike-specific TCR breadth and depth followed two AZD1222 doses. Baseline serostatus was positive in only six AZD1222 recipients. Clonal diversity may have been underestimated in mostly white British donors.

With respect to this clone: Its cognate antigen is unknown.

Assay: immunoSEQ multiplex PCR; the TCRdb copy retains only in-frame clones and omits some. The repertoire has under 55,000 clones, around 80% of them found once; the top ten carry about 10%. The sample was peripheral blood, taken on day 0 of AZD1222 vaccination. The clonotype originates from an adult in good health.

The CDR3 reads CASSQTANYGYTF. The CDR3 DNA follows: TGTGCCAGCAGTCAGACAGCTAACTATGGCTACACCTTC. V gene TRBV7-9 combines with J gene TRBJ1-2; possible D gene TRBD1, 5 bases. Between the trimmed V and J ends, which lost 6 bases and 0 bases, there was a span of 8 bases. This CDR3 is 13 amino acids long. Germline V gene sequence: CDR1 SEHNR, CDR2 FQNEAQ (reference sequence).